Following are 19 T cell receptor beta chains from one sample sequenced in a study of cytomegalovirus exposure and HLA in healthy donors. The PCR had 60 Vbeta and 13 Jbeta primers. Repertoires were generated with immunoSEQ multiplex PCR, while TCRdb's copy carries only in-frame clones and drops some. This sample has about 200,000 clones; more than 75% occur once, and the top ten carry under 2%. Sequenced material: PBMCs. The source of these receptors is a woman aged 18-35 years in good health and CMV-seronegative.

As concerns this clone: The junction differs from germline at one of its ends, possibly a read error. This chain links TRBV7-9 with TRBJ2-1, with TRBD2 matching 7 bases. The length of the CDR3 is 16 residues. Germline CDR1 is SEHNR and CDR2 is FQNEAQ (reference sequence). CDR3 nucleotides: TGTTCCAGCAGCCCCTCCGGGACTAACTCCTACAATGAGCAGTTCTTC. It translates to CSSSPSGTNSYNEQFF.

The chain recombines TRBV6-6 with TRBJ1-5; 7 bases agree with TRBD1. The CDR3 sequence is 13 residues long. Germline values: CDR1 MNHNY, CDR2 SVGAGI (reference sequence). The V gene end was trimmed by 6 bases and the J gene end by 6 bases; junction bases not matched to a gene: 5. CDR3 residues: CASSPTGTQPQHF. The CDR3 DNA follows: TGTGCCAGCAGCCCGACAGGGACTCAGCCCCAGCATTTT.

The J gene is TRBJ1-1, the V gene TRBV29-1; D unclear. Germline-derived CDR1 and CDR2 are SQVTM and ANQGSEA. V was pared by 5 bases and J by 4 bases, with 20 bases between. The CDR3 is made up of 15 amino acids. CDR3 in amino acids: CSVWNPGVPGTEAFF. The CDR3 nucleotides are TGCAGCGTTTGGAACCCCGGGGTCCCGGGCACTGAAGCTTTCTTT.

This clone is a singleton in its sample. The CDR3 reads CAWNLRAGYGYGYTF. The CDR3 region has the DNA TGTGCCTGGAACCTCCGGGCAGGGTATGGCTATGGCTACACCTTC. The chain recombines TRBV30 with TRBJ1-2; the D gene is possibly TRBD1 (5 bases). V was trimmed by 4 bases and J by 4 bases, leaving 19 bases between them. Germline lookup yields CDR1 GTSNPN and CDR2 SVGIG (reference sequence). The CDR3 is 15 residues long.

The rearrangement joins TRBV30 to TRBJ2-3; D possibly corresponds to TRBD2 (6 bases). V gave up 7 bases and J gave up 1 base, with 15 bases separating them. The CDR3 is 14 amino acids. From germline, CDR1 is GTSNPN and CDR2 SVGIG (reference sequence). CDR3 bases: TGTGCCTTTTCTTGGGGAGGCGGCACAGATACGCAGTATTTT. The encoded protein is CAFSWGGGTDTQYF.

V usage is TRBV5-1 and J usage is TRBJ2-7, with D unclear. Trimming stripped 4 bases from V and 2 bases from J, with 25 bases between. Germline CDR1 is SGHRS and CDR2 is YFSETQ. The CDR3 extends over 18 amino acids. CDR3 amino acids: CASSSVLRNRLTTYEQYF. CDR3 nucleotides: TGCGCCAGCAGCAGCGTCCTCCGTAATCGACTTACCACCTACGAGCAGTACTTC. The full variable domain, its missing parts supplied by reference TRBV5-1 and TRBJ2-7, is KAGVTQTPRYLIKTRGQQVTLSCSPISGHRSVSWYQQTPGQGLQFLFEYFSETQRNKGNFPGRFSGRQFSNSRSEMNVSTLELGDSALYLCASSSVLRNRLTTYEQYFGPGTRLTVT.

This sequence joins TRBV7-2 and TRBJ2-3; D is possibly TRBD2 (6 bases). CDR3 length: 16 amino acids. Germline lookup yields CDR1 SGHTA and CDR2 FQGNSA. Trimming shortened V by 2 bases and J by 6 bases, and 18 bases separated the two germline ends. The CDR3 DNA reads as TGTGCCAGCAGCTTAAAAGTCGGAGGGTTGAGGGATACGCAGTATTTT. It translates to CASSLKVGGLRDTQYF.

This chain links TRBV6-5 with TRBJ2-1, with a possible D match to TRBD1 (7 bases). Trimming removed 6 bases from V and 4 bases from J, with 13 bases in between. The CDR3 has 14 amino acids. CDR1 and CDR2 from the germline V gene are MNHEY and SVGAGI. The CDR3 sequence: CASSLQGTYNEQFF. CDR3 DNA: TGTGCCAGCAGCCTACAGGGGACTTACAATGAGCAGTTCTTC.

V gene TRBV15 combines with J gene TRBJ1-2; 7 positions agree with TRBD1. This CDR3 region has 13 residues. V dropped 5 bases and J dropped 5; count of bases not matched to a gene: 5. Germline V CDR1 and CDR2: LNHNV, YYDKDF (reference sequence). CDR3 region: CATSETGNYGYTF. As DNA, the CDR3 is TGTGCCACCAGCGAGACAGGGAATTATGGCTACACCTTC.

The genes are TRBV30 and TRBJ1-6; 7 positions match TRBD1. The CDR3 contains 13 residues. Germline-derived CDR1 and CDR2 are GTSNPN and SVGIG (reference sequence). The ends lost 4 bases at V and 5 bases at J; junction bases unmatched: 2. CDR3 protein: CAWTGQDNSPLHF. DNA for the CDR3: TGTGCCTGGACCGGACAGGATAATTCACCCCTCCACTTT.

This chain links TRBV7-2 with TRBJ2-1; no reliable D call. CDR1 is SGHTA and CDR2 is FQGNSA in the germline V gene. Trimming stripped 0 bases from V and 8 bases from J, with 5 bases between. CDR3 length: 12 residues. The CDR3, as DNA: TGTGCCAGCAGCTTAGCCGGGTATGAGCAGTTCTTC. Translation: CASSLAGYEQFF.

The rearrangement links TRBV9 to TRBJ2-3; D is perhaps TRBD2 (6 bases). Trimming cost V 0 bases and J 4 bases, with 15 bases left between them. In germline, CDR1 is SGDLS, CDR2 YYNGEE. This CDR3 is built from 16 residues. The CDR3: CASSVGGGMVADTQYF. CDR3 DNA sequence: TGTGCCAGCAGCGTAGGGGGCGGGATGGTGGCAGATACGCAGTATTTT.

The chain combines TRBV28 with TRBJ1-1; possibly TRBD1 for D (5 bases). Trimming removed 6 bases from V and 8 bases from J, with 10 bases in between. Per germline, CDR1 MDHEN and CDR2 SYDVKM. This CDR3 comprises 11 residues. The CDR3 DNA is TGTGCCAGCAGACTGACAGTAGAAGCTTTCTTT. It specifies CASRLTVEAFF. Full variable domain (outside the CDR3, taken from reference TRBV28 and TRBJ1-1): DVKVTQSSRYLVKRTGEKVFLECVQDMDHENMFWYRQDPGLGLRLIYFSYDVKMKEKGDIPEGYSVSREKKERFSLILESASTNQTSMYLCASRLTVEAFFGQGTRLTVV.

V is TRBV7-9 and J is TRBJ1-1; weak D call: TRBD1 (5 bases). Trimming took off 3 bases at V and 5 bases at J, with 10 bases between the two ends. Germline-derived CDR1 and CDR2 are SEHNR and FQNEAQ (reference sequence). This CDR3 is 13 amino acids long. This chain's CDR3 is CASSFQGGTEAFF. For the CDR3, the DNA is TGTGCCAGCAGCTTTCAGGGCGGTACTGAAGCTTTCTTT.

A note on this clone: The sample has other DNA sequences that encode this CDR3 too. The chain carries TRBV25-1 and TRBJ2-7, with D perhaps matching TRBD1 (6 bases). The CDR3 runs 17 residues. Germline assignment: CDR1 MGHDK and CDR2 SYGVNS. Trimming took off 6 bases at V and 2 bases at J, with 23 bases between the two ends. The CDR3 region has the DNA TGTGCCAGCAGCGGAGCGATGGAGGCAGGGGTAACCTACGAGCAGTACTTC. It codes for CASSGAMEAGVTYEQYF.

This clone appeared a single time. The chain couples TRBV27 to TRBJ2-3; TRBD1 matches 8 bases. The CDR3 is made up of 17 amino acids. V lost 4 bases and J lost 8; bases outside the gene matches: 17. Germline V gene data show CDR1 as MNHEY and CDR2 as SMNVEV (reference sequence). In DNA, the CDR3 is TGTGCCAGCAGTTCCACCGGACAGGGCCGAGACTGGGGTACGCAGTATTTT. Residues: CASSSTGQGRDWGTQYF.

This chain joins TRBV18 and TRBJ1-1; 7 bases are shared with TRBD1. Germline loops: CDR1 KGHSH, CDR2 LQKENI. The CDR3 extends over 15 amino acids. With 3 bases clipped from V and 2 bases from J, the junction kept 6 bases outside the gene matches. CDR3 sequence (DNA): TGTGCCAGCTCACCCCAGACAGGGACAAACACTGAAGCTTTCTTT. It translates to CASSPQTGTNTEAFF. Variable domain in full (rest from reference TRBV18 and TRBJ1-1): NAGVMQNPRHLVRRRGQEARLRCSPMKGHSHVYWYRQLPEEGLKFMVYLQKENIIDESGMPKERFSAEFPKEGPSILRIQQVVRGDSAAYFCASSPQTGTNTEAFFGQGTRLTVV.

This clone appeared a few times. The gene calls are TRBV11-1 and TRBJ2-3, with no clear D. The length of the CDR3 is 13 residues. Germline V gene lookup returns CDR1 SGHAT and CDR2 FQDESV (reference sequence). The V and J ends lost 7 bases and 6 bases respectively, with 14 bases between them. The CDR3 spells CASNEAPGDTQYF. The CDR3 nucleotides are TGTGCCAGCAACGAAGCCCCCGGGGATACGCAGTATTTT.

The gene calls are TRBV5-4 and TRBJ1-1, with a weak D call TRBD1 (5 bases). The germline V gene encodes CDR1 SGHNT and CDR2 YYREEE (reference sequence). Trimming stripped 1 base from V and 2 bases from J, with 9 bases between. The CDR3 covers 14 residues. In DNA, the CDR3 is TGTGCCAGCAGCTTGTACGGGGGTAACACTGAAGCTTTCTTT. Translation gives CASSLYGGNTEAFF.